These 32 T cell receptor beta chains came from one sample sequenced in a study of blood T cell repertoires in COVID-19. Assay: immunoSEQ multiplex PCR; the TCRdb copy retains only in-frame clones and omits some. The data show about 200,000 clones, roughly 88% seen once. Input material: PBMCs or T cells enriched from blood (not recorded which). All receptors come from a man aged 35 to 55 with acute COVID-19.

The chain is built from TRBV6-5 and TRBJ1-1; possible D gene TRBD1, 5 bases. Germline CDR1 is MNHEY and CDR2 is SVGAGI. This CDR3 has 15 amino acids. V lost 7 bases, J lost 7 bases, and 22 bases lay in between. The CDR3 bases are TGTGCCAGCAAGTCCGGCAGGGTACAGGTGGGTGAAGCTTTCTTT. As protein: CASKSGRVQVGEAFF.

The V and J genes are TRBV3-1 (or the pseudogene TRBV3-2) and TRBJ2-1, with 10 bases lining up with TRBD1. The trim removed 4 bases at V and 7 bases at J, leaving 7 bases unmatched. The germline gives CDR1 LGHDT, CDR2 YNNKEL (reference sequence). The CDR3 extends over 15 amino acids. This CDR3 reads CASSLRQGAWNEQFF. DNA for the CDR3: TGTGCCAGCAGCCTTCGACAGGGGGCCTGGAATGAGCAGTTCTTC.

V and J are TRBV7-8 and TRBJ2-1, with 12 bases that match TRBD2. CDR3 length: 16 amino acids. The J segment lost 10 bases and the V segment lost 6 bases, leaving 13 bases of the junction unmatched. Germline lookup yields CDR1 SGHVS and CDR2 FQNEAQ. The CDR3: CASRRTQLAGGPEQFF. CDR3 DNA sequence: TGTGCCAGCAGACGAACCCAACTAGCGGGAGGACCCGAGCAGTTCTTC.

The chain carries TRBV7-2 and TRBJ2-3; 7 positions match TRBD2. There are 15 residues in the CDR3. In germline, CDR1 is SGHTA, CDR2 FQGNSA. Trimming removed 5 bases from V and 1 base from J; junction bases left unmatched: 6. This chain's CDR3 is CASSLRESGTDTQYF. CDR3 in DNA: TGTGCCAGCAGCCTGCGGGAGTCGGGCACAGATACGCAGTATTTT.

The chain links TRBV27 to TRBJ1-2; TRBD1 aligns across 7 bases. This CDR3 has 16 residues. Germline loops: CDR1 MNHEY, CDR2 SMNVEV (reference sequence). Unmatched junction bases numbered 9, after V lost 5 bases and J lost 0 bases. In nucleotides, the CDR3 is TGTGCCAGCAGTAAGTTCCGGGACAGACCTAACTATGGCTACACCTTC. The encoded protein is CASSKFRDRPNYGYTF.

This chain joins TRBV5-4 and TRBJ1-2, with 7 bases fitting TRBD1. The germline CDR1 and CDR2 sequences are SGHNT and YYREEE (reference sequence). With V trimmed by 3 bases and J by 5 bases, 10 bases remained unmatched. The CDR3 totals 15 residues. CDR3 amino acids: CASSSGQVIPYGYTF. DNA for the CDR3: TGTGCCAGCAGCTCAGGACAGGTTATACCTTATGGCTACACCTTC.

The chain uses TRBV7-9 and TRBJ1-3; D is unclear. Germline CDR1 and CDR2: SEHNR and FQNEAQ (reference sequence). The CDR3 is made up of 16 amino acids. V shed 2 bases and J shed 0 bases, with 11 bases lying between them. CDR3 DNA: TGTGCCAGCAGCTTACCCCCGGCGGACTCTGGAAACACCATATATTTT. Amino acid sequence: CASSLPPADSGNTIYF.

The CDR3 sequence is CASSEKRVGKTGMNTEAFF. The CDR3 nucleotides read TGCGCCAGCAGTGAGAAAAGAGTGGGGAAGACAGGGATGAACACTGAAGCTTTCTTT. This rearrangement joins TRBV10-1 to TRBJ1-1; 7 bases match TRBD1. J gave up 0 bases and V 2 bases, and 15 bases lay outside the gene matches. This CDR3 region has 19 residues. Looked up from germline, CDR1 is WNHNN and CDR2 is SYGVQD (reference sequence).

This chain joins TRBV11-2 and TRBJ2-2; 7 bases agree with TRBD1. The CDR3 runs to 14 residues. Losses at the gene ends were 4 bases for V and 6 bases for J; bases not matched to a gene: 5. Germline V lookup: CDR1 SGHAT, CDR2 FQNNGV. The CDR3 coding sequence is TGTGCCAGCAGCTCACAGGGGTGGGCCGGGGAGCTGTTTTTT. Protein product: CASSSQGWAGELFF.

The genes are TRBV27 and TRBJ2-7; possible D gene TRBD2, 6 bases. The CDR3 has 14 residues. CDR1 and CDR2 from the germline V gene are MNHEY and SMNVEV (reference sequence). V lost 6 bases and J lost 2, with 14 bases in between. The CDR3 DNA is TGTGCCAGCAGCTTAGGAGGGGCGCCCTACGAGCAGTACTTC. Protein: CASSLGGAPYEQYF.

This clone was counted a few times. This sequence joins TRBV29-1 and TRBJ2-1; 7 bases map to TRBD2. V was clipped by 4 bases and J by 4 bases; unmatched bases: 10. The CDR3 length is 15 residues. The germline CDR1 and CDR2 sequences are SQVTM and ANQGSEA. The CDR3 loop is CSVVGGRGTYNEQFF. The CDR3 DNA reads TGCAGCGTTGTCGGAGGGAGGGGAACGTACAATGAGCAGTTCTTC.

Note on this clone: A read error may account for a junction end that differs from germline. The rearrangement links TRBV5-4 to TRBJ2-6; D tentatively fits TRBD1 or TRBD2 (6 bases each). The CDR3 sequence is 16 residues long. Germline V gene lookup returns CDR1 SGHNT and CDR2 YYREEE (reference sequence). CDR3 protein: CASRLGGDSGANVLTF. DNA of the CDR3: TGTGCCAGCAGGTTGGGGGGCGACTCTGGGGCCAACGTCCTGACTTTC.

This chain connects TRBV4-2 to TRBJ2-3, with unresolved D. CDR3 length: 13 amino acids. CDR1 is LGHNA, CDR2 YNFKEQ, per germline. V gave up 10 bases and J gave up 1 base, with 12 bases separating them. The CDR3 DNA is TGTGCCACCGCCCCTCCGGGCACAGATACGCAGTATTTT. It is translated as CATAPPGTDTQYF.

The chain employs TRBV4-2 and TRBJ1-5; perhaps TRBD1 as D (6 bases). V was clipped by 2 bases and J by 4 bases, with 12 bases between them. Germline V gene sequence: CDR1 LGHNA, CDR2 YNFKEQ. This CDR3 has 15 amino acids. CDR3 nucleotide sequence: TGTGCCAGCAGCCAAATGCGGCAGGGGAATCAGCCCCAGCATTTT. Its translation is CASSQMRQGNQPQHF.

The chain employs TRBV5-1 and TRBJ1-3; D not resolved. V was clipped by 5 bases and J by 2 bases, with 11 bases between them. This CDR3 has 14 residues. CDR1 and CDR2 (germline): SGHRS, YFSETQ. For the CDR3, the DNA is TGCGCCAGCAGTCCAACAATCCCTGGAAACACCATATATTTT. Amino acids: CASSPTIPGNTIYF.

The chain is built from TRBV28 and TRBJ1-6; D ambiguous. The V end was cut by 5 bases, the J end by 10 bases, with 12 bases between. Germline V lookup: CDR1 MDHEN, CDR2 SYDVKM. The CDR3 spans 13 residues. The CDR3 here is CASSPQIWSPLHF. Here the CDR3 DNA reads TGTGCCAGCAGTCCCCAGATTTGGTCACCCCTCCACTTT.

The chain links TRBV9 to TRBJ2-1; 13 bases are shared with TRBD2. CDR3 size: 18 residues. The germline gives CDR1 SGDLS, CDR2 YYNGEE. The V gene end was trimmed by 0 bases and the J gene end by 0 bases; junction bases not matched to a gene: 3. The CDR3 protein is CASSVEGLAGFSYNEQFF. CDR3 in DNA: TGTGCCAGCAGCGTAGAGGGACTAGCGGGATTCTCCTACAATGAGCAGTTCTTC. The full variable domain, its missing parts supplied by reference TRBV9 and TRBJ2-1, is DSGVTQTPKHLITATGQRVTLRCSPRSGDLSVYWYQQSLDQGLQFLIQYYNGEERAKGNILERFSAQQFPDLHSELNLSSLELGDSALYFCASSVEGLAGFSYNEQFFGPGTRLTVL.

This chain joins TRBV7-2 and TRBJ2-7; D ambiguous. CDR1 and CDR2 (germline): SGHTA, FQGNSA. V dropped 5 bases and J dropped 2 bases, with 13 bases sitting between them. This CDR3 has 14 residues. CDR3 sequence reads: CASSPDIGTYEQYF. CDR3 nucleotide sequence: TGTGCCAGCAGCCCAGATATTGGTACCTACGAGCAGTACTTC.

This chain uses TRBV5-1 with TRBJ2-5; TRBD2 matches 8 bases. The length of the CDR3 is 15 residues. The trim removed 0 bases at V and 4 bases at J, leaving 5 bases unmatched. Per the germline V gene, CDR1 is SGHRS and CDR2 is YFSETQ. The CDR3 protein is CASSLEAGVAETQYF. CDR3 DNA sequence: TGCGCCAGCAGCTTGGAAGCGGGAGTCGCAGAGACCCAGTACTTC.

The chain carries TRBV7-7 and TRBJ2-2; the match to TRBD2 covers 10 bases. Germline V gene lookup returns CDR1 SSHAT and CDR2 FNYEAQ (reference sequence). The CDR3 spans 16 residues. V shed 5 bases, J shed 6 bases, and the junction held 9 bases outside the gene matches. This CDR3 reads CASSPLAGGPPGELFF. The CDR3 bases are TGTGCCAGCAGCCCCTTAGCGGGAGGACCCCCCGGGGAGCTGTTTTTT.

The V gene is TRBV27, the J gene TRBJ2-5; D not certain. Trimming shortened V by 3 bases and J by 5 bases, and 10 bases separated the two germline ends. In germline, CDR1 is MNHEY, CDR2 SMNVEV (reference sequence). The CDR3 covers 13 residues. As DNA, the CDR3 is TGTGCCAGCAGTTTTAGAGGCGGTGAGACCCAGTACTTC. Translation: CASSFRGGETQYF.

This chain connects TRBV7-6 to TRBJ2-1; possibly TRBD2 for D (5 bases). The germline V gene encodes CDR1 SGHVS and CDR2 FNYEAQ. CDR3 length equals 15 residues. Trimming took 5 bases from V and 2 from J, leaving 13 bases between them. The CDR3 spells CASSPPAGAYNEQFF. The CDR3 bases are TGTGCCAGCAGCCCCCCTGCCGGGGCCTACAATGAGCAGTTCTTC.

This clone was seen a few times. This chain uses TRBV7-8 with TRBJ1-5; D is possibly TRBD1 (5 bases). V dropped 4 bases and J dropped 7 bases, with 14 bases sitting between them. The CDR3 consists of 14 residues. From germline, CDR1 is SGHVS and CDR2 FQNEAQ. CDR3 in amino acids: CASSSRVLYQPQHF. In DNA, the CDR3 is TGTGCCAGCAGCTCCAGGGTCCTGTACCAGCCCCAGCATTTT.

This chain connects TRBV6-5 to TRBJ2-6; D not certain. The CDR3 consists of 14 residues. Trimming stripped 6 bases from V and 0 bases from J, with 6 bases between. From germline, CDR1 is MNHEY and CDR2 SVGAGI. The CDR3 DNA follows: TGTGCCAGCAGCCAAATCTCTGGGGCCAACGTCCTGACTTTC. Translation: CASSQISGANVLTF.

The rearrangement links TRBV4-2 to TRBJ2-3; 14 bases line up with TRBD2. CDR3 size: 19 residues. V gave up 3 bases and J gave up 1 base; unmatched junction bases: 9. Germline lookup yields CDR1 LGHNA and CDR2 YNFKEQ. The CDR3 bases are TGTGCCAGCAGCCATGGGACTAGCGGGAGCGGAGGCGGCACAGATACGCAGTATTTT. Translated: CASSHGTSGSGGGTDTQYF.

The CDR3 DNA follows: TGTGCCAGCAGCAAAGTTGGGGACAGGGGCAACAGTGGATACAATGAGCAGTTCTTC. It encodes CASSKVGDRGNSGYNEQFF. The chain is built from TRBV21-1 and TRBJ2-1; the table's D call TRBD1 went unverified against the DNA. TRBV21-1 is described as a pseudogene. The CDR3 sequence is 19 residues long.

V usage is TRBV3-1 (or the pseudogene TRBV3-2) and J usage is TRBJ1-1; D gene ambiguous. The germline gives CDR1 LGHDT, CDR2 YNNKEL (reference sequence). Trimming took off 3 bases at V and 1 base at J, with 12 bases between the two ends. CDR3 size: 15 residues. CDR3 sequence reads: CASSHGRKSNTEAFF. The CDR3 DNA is TGTGCCAGCAGCCATGGCCGCAAATCGAACACTGAAGCTTTCTTT.

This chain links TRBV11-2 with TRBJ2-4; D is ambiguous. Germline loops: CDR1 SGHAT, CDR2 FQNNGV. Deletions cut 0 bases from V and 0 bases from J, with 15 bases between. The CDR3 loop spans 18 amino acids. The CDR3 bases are TGTGCCAGCAGCTTAGACCGAGAATACCTCCTAGCCAAAAACATTCAGTACTTC. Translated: CASSLDREYLLAKNIQYF.

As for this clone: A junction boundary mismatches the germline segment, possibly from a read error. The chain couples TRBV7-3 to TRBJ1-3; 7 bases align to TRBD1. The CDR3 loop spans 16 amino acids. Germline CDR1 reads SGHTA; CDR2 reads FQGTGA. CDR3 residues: CASSSSTGTKGTTIYF. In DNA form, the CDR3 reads TGTGCCAGCAGCTCCTCGACAGGGACGAAGGGAACCACCATATATTTT.

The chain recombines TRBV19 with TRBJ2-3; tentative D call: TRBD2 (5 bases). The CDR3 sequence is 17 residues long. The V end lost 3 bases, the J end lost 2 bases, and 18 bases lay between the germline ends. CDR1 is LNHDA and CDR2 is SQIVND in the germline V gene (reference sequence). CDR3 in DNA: TGTGCCAGTAGTATCGCCCACCGGGGAGCGTTCACAGATACGCAGTATTTT. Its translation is CASSIAHRGAFTDTQYF.

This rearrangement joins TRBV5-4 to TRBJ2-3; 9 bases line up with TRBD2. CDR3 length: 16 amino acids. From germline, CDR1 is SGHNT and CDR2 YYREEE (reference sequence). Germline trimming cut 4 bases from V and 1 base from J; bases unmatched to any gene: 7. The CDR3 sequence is CASSLRTSDRTDTQYF. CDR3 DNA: TGTGCCAGCAGCCTACGGACTAGCGATCGCACAGATACGCAGTATTTT. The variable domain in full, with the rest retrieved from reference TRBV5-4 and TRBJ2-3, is ETGVTQSPTHLIKTRGQQVTLRCSSQSGHNTVSWYQQALGQGPQFIFQYYREEENGRGNFPPRFSGLQFPNYSSELNVNALELDDSALYLCASSLRTSDRTDTQYFGPGTRLTVL.

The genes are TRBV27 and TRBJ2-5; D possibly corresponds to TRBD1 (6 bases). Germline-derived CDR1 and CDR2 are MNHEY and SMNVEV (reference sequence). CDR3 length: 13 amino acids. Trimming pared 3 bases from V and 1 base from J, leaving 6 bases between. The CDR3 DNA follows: TGTGCCAGCAGTTTCAGGGGCCAAGAGACCCAGTACTTC. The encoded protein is CASSFRGQETQYF.